This paragraph reports one TCR beta chain. Germline CDR1 reads SGDLS; CDR2 reads YYNGEE. Trimming removed 4 bases from V and 6 bases from J, with 14 bases in between. CDR3 size: 15 residues. The data were obtained in a study of type 1 and type 2 diabetes patients. Study summary: Donors were type 1 diabetes, type 2 diabetes, or nondiabetic controls. Sequencing for the whole study yielded about 18 million paired-end reads.

Amplification started from genomic DNA. The TCR beta CDR3 region was amplified using 30 forward and 13 reverse primers. TCRdb re-analysed the multiplex PCR reads in MiXCR, keeping a single row per CDR3 protein. The sample records under 300,000 distinct CDR3 sequences, around 47% being singletons. Sequencing used peripheral blood mononuclear cells (PBMCs). The genes are TRBV9 and TRBJ1-6, with a weak D call TRBD1 (5 bases). The clonotype comes from a man younger than 35 with type 2 diabetes. Written as DNA, the CDR3 is TGTGCCAGCAGCACCCTGGGGGGTGGTAATTCACCCCTCCACTTT. Translation gives CASSTLGGGNSPLHF.